Each of the 27 T cell receptor beta chains below was sequenced from the same sample in a study of long-term antiretroviral therapy in people with HIV. A v3.0 immunoSEQ assay was performed at survey level. Using immunoSEQ multiplex PCR, the repertoire was profiled, and TCRdb retains in-frame clones only, with some absent. There are about 25,000 clones in the sample; around 80% occur only once, and about 4.6% lies in the top ten. This material consisted of unsorted PBMCs, taken 3 years after starting antiretroviral therapy. Receptors were obtained from a man between 18 and 35 years old with HIV.

The V call is TRBV10-2, the J call TRBJ2-2, with 7 bases aligning to TRBD2. The trim removed 0 bases at V and 1 base at J, leaving 2 bases unmatched. Germline V gene data show CDR1 as WSHSY and CDR2 as SAAADI. The CDR3 spans 16 residues. CDR3 amino acids: CASSESPSGNTGELFF. In nucleotides, the CDR3 is TGCGCCAGCAGTGAGTCCCCTAGCGGGAACACCGGGGAGCTGTTTTTT.

The rearrangement links TRBV6-5 to TRBJ2-5, with D unclear. V shed 7 bases and J shed 2 bases, with 5 bases lying between them. The germline gives CDR1 MNHEY, CDR2 SVGAGI. The CDR3 spans 11 residues. This CDR3 is CASIQQETQYF. CDR3 sequence (DNA): TGTGCCAGCATCCAGCAAGAGACCCAGTACTTC.

This clone turned up a few times. The rearrangement uses TRBV7-2 and TRBJ2-2, with 7 bases fitting TRBD1. From germline, CDR1 is SGHTA and CDR2 FQGNSA. V trimming: 5 bases; J trimming: 0 bases; junction bases outside the gene matches: 3. There are 15 residues in the CDR3. The CDR3 loop reads CASSRQGTNTGELFF. CDR3 DNA sequence: TGTGCCAGCAGCAGACAGGGAACGAACACCGGGGAGCTGTTTTTT.

The chain joins TRBV27 to TRBJ2-3; D could derive from TRBD1 or TRBD2 (6 bases each). Germline V gives CDR1 MNHEY, CDR2 SMNVEV (reference sequence). The length of the CDR3 is 18 residues. The V gene lost 6 bases and the J gene lost 0 bases, with 22 bases spanning the gap. The CDR3 DNA sequence: TGTGCCAGCAGCCTAAGGCTGGGGGGCCCCTCTAGCACAGATACGCAGTATTTT. As protein: CASSLRLGGPSSTDTQYF.

This clone was counted between two and nine times. The chain recombines TRBV2 with TRBJ2-3; 8 nucleotides line up with TRBD1. The trim removed 7 bases at V and 0 bases at J, leaving 9 bases unmatched. Germline lookup yields CDR1 SNHLY and CDR2 FYNNEI. This CDR3 is built from 16 residues. The CDR3 nucleotides read TGTGCCAGCACCGAGTGGTACAGGGGGAGCACAGATACGCAGTATTTT. Translated: CASTEWYRGSTDTQYF.

The chain couples TRBV6-1 to TRBJ1-6; 7 nucleotides line up with TRBD1. The junction had 6 bases not matched to a gene; V was cut back by 4 bases and J by 6 bases. Germline V gene sequence: CDR1 MNHNS, CDR2 SASEGT. CDR3 size: 15 residues. The CDR3 nucleotides are TGTGCCAGCAGTGGGGGGACAGAATCTAATTCACCCCTCCACTTT. Its translation is CASSGGTESNSPLHF.

J is TRBJ2-1 and V is TRBV19; tentative D call: TRBD1 (6 bases). V was cut by 3 bases and J by 6 bases, with 12 bases left in between. From germline, CDR1 is LNHDA and CDR2 SQIVND (reference sequence). There are 14 residues in the CDR3. The CDR3 sequence: CASSMTGPGNEQFF. DNA of the CDR3: TGTGCCAGTAGTATGACAGGCCCTGGCAATGAGCAGTTCTTC.

The chain uses TRBV6-1 and TRBJ1-2; D is unclear. This CDR3 has 14 amino acids. The V and J ends lost 6 bases and 8 bases respectively, with 19 bases between them. Germline values: CDR1 MNHNS, CDR2 SASEGT. The chain's CDR3 is CASRSSIFSDGYTF. For the CDR3, the DNA is TGTGCCAGCAGGAGCAGTATTTTTTCTGACGGCTACACCTTC.

The chain is built from TRBV11-2 and TRBJ2-5; 7 bases align to TRBD2. The CDR3 contains 14 residues. Germline-derived CDR1 and CDR2 are SGHAT and FQNNGV. Germline trimming cut 4 bases from V and 2 bases from J; bases unmatched to any gene: 4. The DNA of the CDR3 is TGTGCCAGCAGCTCACGGACTAGTCAAGAGACCCAGTACTTC. Its protein is CASSSRTSQETQYF.

This rearrangement joins TRBV5-1 to TRBJ1-1, with a tentative D call TRBD1 (6 bases). Germline lookup yields CDR1 SGHRS and CDR2 YFSETQ. The CDR3 runs 14 residues. Trimming removed 0 bases from V and 7 bases from J, with 13 bases in between. The CDR3 here is CASSLEGGLGEAFF. DNA of the CDR3: TGCGCCAGCAGCTTGGAAGGGGGGCTGGGTGAAGCTTTCTTT.

V and J are TRBV9 and TRBJ2-2; D gene ambiguous. Germline-derived CDR1 and CDR2 are SGDLS and YYNGEE. The V and J ends lost 1 base and 6 bases respectively, with 16 bases between them. The CDR3 is 16 residues long. CDR3 sequence (DNA): TGTGCCAGCAGCGTAAGGCAGCTCAAGGGTTCCGGGGAGCTGTTTTTT. Encoded protein: CASSVRQLKGSGELFF. The complete variable domain, with remaining parts taken from reference TRBV9 and TRBJ2-2, reads DSGVTQTPKHLITATGQRVTLRCSPRSGDLSVYWYQQSLDQGLQFLIQYYNGEERAKGNILERFSAQQFPDLHSELNLSSLELGDSALYFCASSVRQLKGSGELFFGEGSRLTVL.

The V and J genes are TRBV18 and TRBJ1-6; TRBD1 aligns across 8 bases. This CDR3 contains 16 residues. Germline loops: CDR1 KGHSH, CDR2 LQKENI. The trim removed 4 bases at V and 5 bases at J, leaving 7 bases unmatched. Here the CDR3 reads CASSQTGVRNNSPLHF. The CDR3 bases are TGTGCCAGCTCACAGACAGGGGTAAGGAATAATTCACCCCTCCACTTT.

This chain connects TRBV5-1 to TRBJ2-3; tentative D call: TRBD1 (5 bases). Germline CDR1 is SGHRS and CDR2 is YFSETQ. Deletions cut 4 bases from V and 6 bases from J, with 24 bases between. The length of the CDR3 is 17 residues. CDR3 nucleotides: TGCGCCAGCAGCCGGGCCTTAGGGGAAGGAATTTATGATACGCAGTATTTT. Translated: CASSRALGEGIYDTQYF.

This chain joins TRBV29-1 and TRBJ2-2; a possible D gene is TRBD1 (5 bases). Trimming stripped 4 bases from V and 6 bases from J, with 12 bases between. This CDR3 spans 13 amino acids. Germline V gives CDR1 SQVTM, CDR2 ANQGSEA. The CDR3 nucleotides read TGCAGCGTTGTTAGGTCCAGGGCCGGGGAGCTGTTTTTT. Its protein is CSVVRSRAGELFF.

This chain links TRBV5-4 with TRBJ1-1; D uncertain. This CDR3 is 14 amino acids long. The ends were cut back, 2 bases at V and 3 bases at J, with 11 bases in the middle. CDR1 is SGHNT, CDR2 YYREEE, per germline (reference sequence). The CDR3 loop reads CASSFVGADTEAFF. In DNA, the CDR3 is TGTGCCAGCAGCTTCGTGGGAGCGGACACTGAAGCTTTCTTT.

The chain joins TRBV27 to TRBJ1-5, with D tentatively TRBD1 (6 bases). The germline V gene has CDR1 MNHEY and CDR2 SMNVEV (reference sequence). The CDR3 is made up of 13 amino acids. Trimming cost V 3 bases and J 5 bases, with 8 bases left between them. DNA for the CDR3: TGTGCCAGCAGTTTTGAGGGGGATCAGCCCCAGCATTTT. This sequence encodes CASSFEGDQPQHF.

The V and J genes are TRBV6-6 and TRBJ1-1; D is possibly TRBD1 (5 bases). The CDR3 covers 15 residues. The V end was cut by 2 bases, the J end by 3 bases, with 13 bases between. Germline V CDR1 and CDR2: MNHNY, SVGAGI (reference sequence). CDR3 coding DNA: TGTGCCAGCAGTTACCGGCAGGGTACTTACACTGAAGCTTTCTTT. Translation gives CASSYRQGTYTEAFF.

V and J are TRBV18 and TRBJ2-3; 7 bases map to TRBD2. Per germline, CDR1 KGHSH and CDR2 LQKENI. Trimming at V came to 3 bases and at J to 1 base, leaving 10 bases not matched to a gene. The CDR3 is 17 amino acids. CDR3 sequence reads: CASSPPEGSGGTDTQYF. Written as DNA, the CDR3 is TGTGCCAGCTCACCCCCTGAGGGCAGCGGGGGCACAGATACGCAGTATTTT.

The genes are TRBV5-1 and TRBJ2-3; TRBD2 matches 12 bases. The CDR3 runs 17 residues. The germline gives CDR1 SGHRS, CDR2 YFSETQ. Trimming removed 3 bases from V and 0 bases from J; junction bases left unmatched: 5. The CDR3 reads CASSYSSGGASTDTQYF. The CDR3 DNA reads as TGCGCCAGCAGCTACTCTAGCGGGGGGGCTAGCACAGATACGCAGTATTTT.

CDR3 region: CASSYLTDTQYF. In DNA, the CDR3 is TGCGCCAGCAGCTATCTCACAGATACGCAGTATTTT. The chain uses TRBV5-1 and TRBJ2-3; no clear D gene. Germline values: CDR1 SGHRS, CDR2 YFSETQ. Trimming took 3 bases from V and 2 from J, leaving 4 bases between them. The CDR3 is made up of 12 amino acids.

The chain employs TRBV6-1 and TRBJ1-2, with D uncertain. The CDR3 totals 9 residues. Germline V CDR1 and CDR2: MNHNS, SASEGT. The CDR3 here is CATNWGYTF. The DNA of the CDR3 is TGTGCAACTAATTGGGGCTACACCTTC.

J is TRBJ2-2 and V is TRBV11-2; TRBD1 matches at 8 bases. The V segment lost 4 bases and the J segment 4 bases; nucleotides outside the gene matches: 8. The germline gives CDR1 SGHAT, CDR2 FQNNGV. There are 16 residues in the CDR3. The CDR3 is CASSSAWGQVTGELFF. CDR3 coding DNA: TGTGCCAGCAGCTCCGCGTGGGGACAGGTCACCGGGGAGCTGTTTTTT. Filled out from reference TRBV11-2 and TRBJ2-2, the complete variable domain reads EAGVAQSPRYKIIEKRQSVAFWCNPISGHATLYWYQQILGQGPKLLIQFQNNGVVDDSQLPKDRFSAERLKGVDSTLKIQPAKLEDSAVYLCASSSAWGQVTGELFFGEGSRLTVL.

This sequence joins TRBV6-1 and TRBJ2-2, with D possibly matching TRBD1 (6 bases). CDR3 length equals 14 residues. The germline gives CDR1 MNHNS, CDR2 SASEGT. Trimming cost V 10 bases and J 0 bases, with 12 bases left between them. This CDR3 reads CATGQRTNTGELFF. In nucleotides, the CDR3 is TGTGCCACCGGACAGCGAACGAACACCGGGGAGCTGTTTTTT.

The V gene is TRBV21-1, the J gene TRBJ1-1; the table's TRBD1 call for D was not verified on the DNA. TRBV21-1 is a documented pseudogene. The CDR3 consists of 18 residues. The CDR3 protein is CASSLVGTGQPLNTEAFF. The CDR3 bases are TGTGCCAGCAGCCTTGTAGGGACAGGACAGCCGCTGAACACTGAAGCTTTCTTT.

The chain is built from TRBV27 and TRBJ2-6; the match to TRBD1 covers 9 bases. The CDR3 is 15 amino acids. Trimming cost V 6 bases and J 0 bases; bases outside gene matches: 0. From germline, CDR1 is MNHEY and CDR2 SMNVEV (reference sequence). The CDR3 DNA reads TGTGCCAGCAGGGGACAGGGCTCTGGGGCCAACGTCCTGACTTTC. The encoded protein is CASRGQGSGANVLTF. The whole variable domain, filled in from reference TRBV27 and TRBJ2-6, reads EAQVTQNPRYLITVTGKKLTVTCSQNMNHEYMSWYRQDPGLGLRQIYYSMNVEVTDKGDVPEGYKVSRKEKRNFPLILESPSPNQTSLYFCASRGQGSGANVLTFGAGSRLTVL.

This clone was recorded a few times. V usage is TRBV2 and J usage is TRBJ1-6; a possible D gene is TRBD1 (6 bases). In germline, CDR1 is SNHLY, CDR2 FYNNEI. With 6 bases removed from V and 10 bases from J, the gap between germline ends came to 13 bases. CDR3 length: 13 amino acids. The CDR3 DNA is TGTGCCAGCAGGTCCAGGGGACTCTCACCCCTCCACTTT. Protein sequence: CASRSRGLSPLHF.

There are a few counts of this clone. The chain recombines TRBV6-1 with TRBJ2-7; D may be TRBD1 or TRBD2 (6 bases each). The V end was cut by 6 bases, the J end by 6 bases, with 21 bases between. This CDR3 has 15 amino acids. The V gene's germline CDR1 is MNHNS and CDR2 SASEGT. Written as DNA, the CDR3 is TGTGCCAGCAGCCTCCTTCAGGACAGTAGCGGCGAGCAGTACGTC. This translates into CASSLLQDSSGEQYV.